This T cell receptor beta chain is from a study of identical twins. The CDR3 length is 16 residues. Looked up from germline, CDR1 is MGHRA and CDR2 is YSYEKL. Trimming cost V 2 bases and J 8 bases; bases outside gene matches: 12. Study-wide findings and caveats: Insertions were fewer in abundant cord blood beta clonotypes, whereas memory repertoires showed none of this pattern. It was cross-sectional statistical analysis, not following the same donors, that the conclusions relied on.

This clonotype has at least ten counts. The antigen remains unidentified. A universal primer site arose from template switching, and cDNA bore unique molecular identifiers. MiXCR, applied by TCRdb to the 5' RACE reads, yields one record per CDR3 protein. The sample yields some 600,000 distinct CDR3 sequences, just over 7% seen once. These data were likewise used in another study, on yellow fever vaccine responses in identical twins. In that study: On the reported evidence, twins' vaccine T cell responses seemed partly convergent and partly personalized.

The sample consisted of PBMCs. The chain uses TRBV4-1 and TRBJ1-2; TRBD1 matches 9 bases. The receptor comes from a woman younger than 30 in good health. CDR3 in amino acids: CASSQRGTGTDWGYTF. As DNA, the CDR3 is TGCGCCAGCAGCCAAAGGGGGACAGGGACTGACTGGGGCTACACCTTC.